The rows below give T cell receptor beta chains drawn from one sample of a study of cytomegalovirus exposure and HLA in healthy donors. This table comes from immunoSEQ multiplex PCR, and its TCRdb copy is limited to in-frame clones, with some not included. The table records 140,000 or so clones, approximately 80% of them present only once. The sample comprised PBMCs. These receptors all stem from a woman aged 40 to 49 in good health and CMV-seropositive. Each CDR3 is given with its conserved first and last residue. Fields, in order: J gene, clone size, V gene, D gene, CDR3 protein, CDR3 DNA. The D gene is left open where the match is weak. The size field is filled for only some rows; it gives once, few, many or a size class.

TRBJ1-2	.	TRBV28	TRBD1	CASRSQGDGYTF	TGTGCCAGCAGGTCACAGGGGGATGGCTACACCTTC
TRBJ1-3	few	TRBV6-5	TRBD1	CASSYGTGETGNTIYF	TGTGCCAGCAGTTACGGGACAGGGGAAACTGGAAACACCATATATTTT
TRBJ2-6	.	TRBV7-9	.	CASSVVRVGANVLTF	TGTGCCAGCAGCGTAGTGCGGGTTGGAGCCAACGTCCTGACTTTC
TRBJ2-1	.	TRBV7-2	.	CASPGPLGGEQFF	TGTGCCAGCCCAGGGCCCCTCGGTGGGGAGCAGTTCTTC
TRBJ1-6	.	TRBV28	.	CASSLGRRPLHF	TGTGCCAGCAGTTTAGGCCGGAGACCCCTCCACTTT
TRBJ2-5	.	TRBV18	TRBD2	CASSPGTSGTETQYF	TGTGCCAGCTCACCGGGGACTAGCGGGACGGAGACCCAGTACTTC
TRBJ2-2	.	TRBV11-1	TRBD1	CASSYGPGQGDTGELFF	TGTGCCAGCAGTTATGGACCGGGACAGGGGGACACCGGGGAGCTGTTTTTT
TRBJ2-5	once	TRBV18	.	CASSNLGETQYF	TGTGCCAGCTCAAATCTCGGAGAGACCCAGTACTTC
TRBJ2-7	.	TRBV29-1	TRBD2	CSADLRGAVSYEQYF	TGCAGCGCCGACCTGCGGGGGGCAGTCTCCTACGAGCAGTACTTC
TRBJ2-5	.	TRBV7-6	TRBD1	CASSLPGQGQETQYF	TGTGCCAGCAGCTTACCGGGACAGGGCCAAGAGACCCAGTACTTC
TRBJ2-7	.	TRBV6-1	TRBD1	CASSTTGWDSYEQYF	TGTGCCAGCAGTACGACAGGGTGGGATTCCTACGAGCAGTACTTC
TRBJ1-4	few	TRBV5-6	TRBD1	CASSLLRDSEKLFF	TGTGCCAGCAGCTTGTTAAGGGACAGTGAAAAACTGTTTTTT
TRBJ2-7	once	TRBV6-5	.	CASSEEARGEQYF	TGTGCCAGCAGTGAGGAGGCGCGGGGCGAGCAGTACTTC
TRBJ1-3	once	TRBV27	.	CASSLTGPHSGNTIYF	TGTGCCAGCAGTTTGACAGGTCCTCACTCTGGAAACACCATATATTTT
TRBJ2-2	.	TRBV27	.	CASSSRETNTGELFF	TGTGCCAGCAGTTCCCGCGAGACGAACACCGGGGAGCTGTTTTTT
TRBJ2-5	.	TRBV11-2	TRBD1	CASSLEGQGNGQYF	TGTGCCAGCAGCTTAGAAGGACAGGGGAATGGGCAGTACTTC
TRBJ1-4	.	TRBV7-2	TRBD1	CASSSGTEEKLFF	TGTGCCAGCAGCTCCGGGACAGAGGAAAAACTGTTTTTT
TRBJ1-2	.	TRBV5-1	.	CASRGEEGAAYGYTF	TGCGCCAGCAGGGGAGAAGAGGGCGCAGCCTATGGCTACACCTTC
TRBJ2-3	.	TRBV10-2	.	CASGGDTQYF	TGCGCCAGCGGCGGAGATACGCAGTATTTT
TRBJ2-7	.	TRBV27	TRBD1	CASSASTGGPTYEQYF	TGTGCCAGCAGTGCCTCTACAGGGGGTCCCACCTACGAGCAGTACTTC
TRBJ2-5	.	TRBV4-2	TRBD2	CASSPAGGPGETQYF	TGTGCCAGCAGCCCAGCGGGAGGACCGGGGGAGACCCAGTACTTC
TRBJ2-1	.	TRBV5-1	TRBD2	CASSLTSGEGYEQFF	TGCGCCAGCAGCTTGACTAGCGGGGAAGGGTATGAGCAGTTCTTC
TRBJ2-5	.	TRBV5-4	.	CASSATGTQETQYF	TGTGCCAGCAGCGCGACAGGGACTCAAGAGACCCAGTACTTC
TRBJ2-2	.	TRBV5-6	TRBD2	CASSVITSGRTTGELFF	TGTGCCAGCAGCGTGATAACTAGCGGGAGGACCACCGGGGAGCTGTTTTTT
TRBJ1-5	.	TRBV7-2	.	CASSRREAQPQHF	TGTGCCAGCAGCCGGCGAGAGGCTCAGCCCCAGCATTTT
TRBJ2-5	once	TRBV6-5	.	CASSTLELQETQYF	TGTGCCAGCAGTACCCTAGAACTGCAAGAGACCCAGTACTTC
TRBJ2-3	.	TRBV11-2	.	CASSAGTNFGTFTDTQYF	TGTGCCAGCAGCGCCGGAACAAACTTCGGGACTTTCACAGATACGCAGTATTTT
TRBJ2-2	.	TRBV6-5	.	CATSSGFAGELFF	TGTGCCACCTCGTCCGGGTTCGCCGGGGAGCTGTTTTTT
TRBJ2-1	.	TRBV7-3	TRBD2	CASSGWTSGHNEQFF	TGTGCCAGCAGCGGGTGGACTAGCGGCCACAATGAGCAGTTCTTC